Below, 30 T cell receptor beta chains from the same sample are listed, as sequenced in a study of cytomegalovirus exposure and HLA in healthy donors. With 60 Vbeta and 13 Jbeta primers, the PCR was carried out. This table comes from immunoSEQ multiplex PCR, and its TCRdb copy is limited to in-frame clones, with some not included. The data hold about 130,000 clones, with around 85% observed a single time. The specimen was PBMCs. Receptors were obtained from a woman in her twenties or thirties in good health and CMV-seropositive.

CDR3 sequence reads: CASSSDSNTEAFF. CDR3 coding DNA: TGTGCCAGCTCATCTGACAGCAACACTGAAGCTTTCTTT. The chain joins TRBV18 to TRBJ1-1, with TRBD1 as a possible D gene (5 bases). V was shortened by 5 bases and J by 2 bases, with 9 bases between the two germline ends. CDR3 length: 13 residues. Germline CDR1 is KGHSH and CDR2 is LQKENI. Full variable domain (remainder filled in from reference TRBV18 and TRBJ1-1): NAGVMQNPRHLVRRRGQEARLRCSPMKGHSHVYWYRQLPEEGLKFMVYLQKENIIDESGMPKERFSAEFPKEGPSILRIQQVVRGDSAAYFCASSSDSNTEAFFGQGTRLTVV.

This chain links TRBV9 with TRBJ2-2; 14 nucleotides align to TRBD2. With V trimmed by 4 bases and J by 7 bases, 6 bases remained unmatched. Looked up from germline, CDR1 is SGDLS and CDR2 is YYNGEE. The CDR3 is made up of 16 amino acids. The CDR3 protein is CASSSTSGRDHGELFF. The CDR3 bases are TGTGCCAGCAGCTCGACTAGCGGGAGGGACCACGGGGAGCTGTTTTTT.

The rearrangement joins TRBV28 to TRBJ2-1, with 8 bases identical to TRBD1. The CDR3 consists of 15 residues. Trimming at V came to 3 bases and at J to 8 bases, leaving 9 bases not matched to a gene. Per the germline V gene, CDR1 is MDHEN and CDR2 is SYDVKM. The CDR3: CASSFRAGGTDEQFF. CDR3 coding DNA: TGTGCCAGCAGTTTCAGGGCAGGGGGCACCGATGAGCAGTTCTTC. Full variable domain (remainder filled in from reference TRBV28 and TRBJ2-1): DVKVTQSSRYLVKRTGEKVFLECVQDMDHENMFWYRQDPGLGLRLIYFSYDVKMKEKGDIPEGYSVSREKKERFSLILESASTNQTSMYLCASSFRAGGTDEQFFGPGTRLTVL.

The V and J genes are TRBV27 and TRBJ1-4, with TRBD1 matching 9 bases. There are 16 residues in the CDR3. Germline-derived CDR1 and CDR2 are MNHEY and SMNVEV (reference sequence). After removal of 6 bases from V and 8 bases from J, the junction contained 13 bases not matched to a gene. CDR3 DNA: TGTGCCAGCAGGGATACAGGGGGCGCGGTAAGGGAAAAACTGTTTTTT. This translates into CASRDTGGAVREKLFF. The variable domain in full, completed from reference TRBV27 and TRBJ1-4, reads EAQVTQNPRYLITVTGKKLTVTCSQNMNHEYMSWYRQDPGLGLRQIYYSMNVEVTDKGDVPEGYKVSRKEKRNFPLILESPSPNQTSLYFCASRDTGGAVREKLFFGSGTQLSVL.

This clone was detected only once. The gene calls are TRBV28 and TRBJ1-1; D may be TRBD1 (5 bases). Germline V gives CDR1 MDHEN, CDR2 SYDVKM. This CDR3 region has 15 residues. V was trimmed by 6 bases and J by 0 bases, leaving 14 bases between them. The CDR3 protein is CASSRGLSMNTEAFF. For the CDR3, the DNA is TGTGCCAGCAGCCGGGGACTCTCCATGAACACTGAAGCTTTCTTT.

V is TRBV5-1 and J is TRBJ2-1, with TRBD2 identical over 10 bases. Germline assignment: CDR1 SGHRS and CDR2 YFSETQ. The CDR3 runs to 15 residues. Germline trimming cut 0 bases from V and 7 bases from J; bases unmatched to any gene: 4. CDR3 bases: TGCGCCAGCAGCTTGGCGAGCGGGAGGGCAAATGAGCAGTTCTTC. It is translated as CASSLASGRANEQFF.

V is TRBV7-2 and J is TRBJ2-7, with 7 bases fitting TRBD2. This CDR3 is built from 13 residues. Germline CDR1 and CDR2: SGHTA and FQGNSA. The ends lost 5 bases at V and 7 bases at J; junction bases unmatched: 8. The CDR3 DNA reads TGTGCCAGCAGCGTCCCGGTACTAGCGGAGCAGTACTTC. Protein sequence: CASSVPVLAEQYF.

The chain carries TRBV7-9 and TRBJ2-5; 13 bases are shared with TRBD2. The CDR3 loop spans 16 amino acids. In germline, CDR1 is SEHNR, CDR2 FQNEAQ (reference sequence). Trimming at V came to 4 bases and at J to 4 bases, leaving 6 bases not matched to a gene. CDR3 in DNA: TGTGCCAGCAGCTCGGGACTAGCGGGAACCCTAGAGACCCAGTACTTC. This codes for CASSSGLAGTLETQYF.

The chain links TRBV6-4 to TRBJ2-1, with D tentatively TRBD2 (6 bases). Germline lookup yields CDR1 MRHNA and CDR2 SNTAGT. V was clipped by 7 bases and J by 9 bases, with 22 bases between them. The CDR3 consists of 15 residues. In nucleotides, the CDR3 is TGTGCCAGCACCACCGGGACTCGAAGAGTGGTTGAGCAGTTCTTC. Amino acid sequence: CASTTGTRRVVEQFF.

The chain employs TRBV7-3 and TRBJ2-7; tentative D call: TRBD1 (5 bases). Germline CDR1 SGHTA, CDR2 FQGTGA. This CDR3 comprises 15 residues. Trimming removed 1 base from V and 3 bases from J, with 13 bases in between. The CDR3 reads CASSLNWGAGYEQYF. The DNA for the CDR3 is TGTGCCAGCAGCTTAAACTGGGGCGCAGGCTACGAGCAGTACTTC.

V gene TRBV11-2 combines with J gene TRBJ1-1, with D unresolved. Per germline, CDR1 SGHAT and CDR2 FQNNGV. The CDR3 sequence is 13 residues long. V lost 2 bases and J 4 bases, leaving 8 bases between the germline ends. CDR3 loop: CASSLQDFTEAFF. CDR3 coding DNA: TGTGCCAGCAGCTTACAGGACTTCACTGAAGCTTTCTTT.

The chain recombines TRBV11-2 with TRBJ2-7; a possible D gene is TRBD2 (7 bases). CDR3 length: 17 amino acids. Between the trimmed V and J ends, which lost 2 bases and 1 base, there was a span of 18 bases. The germline CDR1 and CDR2 sequences are SGHAT and FQNNGV. In nucleotides, the CDR3 is TGTGCCAGCAGCTTAACTAAGGGGGGGGGTAGTTCCTACGAGCAGTACTTC. Its translation: CASSLTKGGGSSYEQYF.

The rearrangement links TRBV18 to TRBJ1-3; D is uncertain. Trimming removed 4 bases from V and 2 bases from J, with 15 bases in between. The CDR3 has 16 amino acids. Germline V CDR1 and CDR2: KGHSH, LQKENI. As DNA, the CDR3 is TGTGCCAGCTCACTCTCAGGCGGGATAACTGGAAACACCATATATTTT. It codes for CASSLSGGITGNTIYF.

The chain has TRBV20-1 and TRBJ2-1, with D hard to call. CDR1 and CDR2 from the germline V gene are DFQATT and SNEGSKA (reference sequence). The CDR3 covers 11 residues. With 5 bases removed from V and 4 bases from J, the gap between germline ends came to 6 bases. The CDR3 coding sequence is TGCAGTGCTCTTCTATACAATGAGCAGTTCTTC. As protein: CSALLYNEQFF.

This clone appeared a single time. V is TRBV10-3 and J is TRBJ1-5; D not certain. V shed 4 bases and J shed 7 bases, with 8 bases lying between them. This CDR3 region has 12 residues. CDR1 ENHRY and CDR2 SYGVKD come from the germline V gene. The CDR3 loop reads CAISVNVQPQHF. Written as DNA, the CDR3 is TGTGCCATCAGTGTTAATGTGCAGCCCCAGCATTTT.

This rearrangement joins TRBV15 to TRBJ1-1; D is unresolved. The V gene's germline CDR1 is LNHNV and CDR2 YYDKDF (reference sequence). The CDR3 runs to 16 residues. V was shortened by 1 base and J by 0 bases, with 12 bases between the two germline ends. For the CDR3, the DNA is TGTGCCACCAGCAGAGGAATCGAGGGAGTGAACACTGAAGCTTTCTTT. Translation gives CATSRGIEGVNTEAFF.

This chain uses TRBV5-1 with TRBJ2-7, with 11 bases fitting TRBD2. This CDR3 is 18 amino acids long. V dropped 4 bases and J dropped 5; count of bases not matched to a gene: 17. Germline values: CDR1 SGHRS, CDR2 YFSETQ. The CDR3 region has the DNA TGCGCCAGCAGCACGGGACTAGCGGCTTTGCCCACTACCGACGAGCAGTACTTC. Amino acids: CASSTGLAALPTTDEQYF.

V and J are TRBV28 and TRBJ1-1; 9 nucleotides match TRBD1. This CDR3 has 14 residues. J gave up 4 bases and V 5 bases, and 5 bases lay outside the gene matches. Germline lookup yields CDR1 MDHEN and CDR2 SYDVKM. The CDR3 protein is CASSPQGALTEAFF. For the CDR3, the DNA is TGTGCCAGCAGTCCACAGGGGGCGCTCACTGAAGCTTTCTTT.

The rearrangement uses TRBV27 and TRBJ1-2; TRBD1 might be the D (5 bases). Germline V gives CDR1 MNHEY, CDR2 SMNVEV (reference sequence). This CDR3 contains 17 residues. V was pared by 5 bases and J by 4 bases, with 23 bases between. CDR3 in DNA: TGTGCCAGCAGTCCCCTTGGTCAGGGCTCCTTTCCCTATGGCTACACCTTC. It specifies CASSPLGQGSFPYGYTF.

The CDR3 DNA reads as TGTGCCAGCAGTTTAAGGGAGGACAGGGCTGGGGCCAACGTCCTGACTTTC. Its protein product is CASSLREDRAGANVLTF. J is TRBJ2-6 and V is TRBV28; 8 nucleotides match TRBD1. Germline trimming cut 2 bases from V and 2 bases from J; bases unmatched to any gene: 5. Germline V gene data show CDR1 as MDHEN and CDR2 as SYDVKM. This CDR3 contains 17 residues.

The rearrangement joins TRBV30 to TRBJ1-3, with unresolved D. Looked up from germline, CDR1 is GTSNPN and CDR2 is SVGIG (reference sequence). V was shortened by 0 bases and J by 4 bases, with 7 bases between the two germline ends. The CDR3 length is 13 residues. The CDR3 sequence is CAWSVSGGNTIYF. Here the CDR3 DNA reads TGTGCCTGGAGTGTATCGGGAGGAAACACCATATATTTT. Using reference TRBV30 and TRBJ1-3 for the parts outside the CDR3, the full variable domain is SQTIHQWPATLVQPVGSPLSLECTVEGTSNPNLYWYRQAAGRGLQLLFYSVGIGQISSEVPQNLSASRPQDRQFILSSKKLLLSDSGFYLCAWSVSGGNTIYFGEGSWLTVV.

This chain connects TRBV19 to TRBJ1-4; D unclear. CDR1 is LNHDA and CDR2 is SQIVND in the germline V gene (reference sequence). The CDR3 is 12 residues long. Trimming removed 3 bases at V and 5 bases at J, with 4 bases between. The CDR3 is CASSILNEKLFF. As DNA, the CDR3 is TGTGCCAGTAGTATTCTAAATGAAAAACTGTTTTTT.

V usage is TRBV9 and J usage is TRBJ2-4; 13 nucleotides match TRBD2. The CDR3 is 19 amino acids. Germline values: CDR1 SGDLS, CDR2 YYNGEE. J lost 0 bases, V lost 3 bases, and 9 bases had no gene match. CDR3 bases: TGTGCCAGCAGCGGTGGTGGGACTAGCGGGATTCCAGCCAAAAACATTCAGTACTTC. Protein: CASSGGGTSGIPAKNIQYF.

The chain couples TRBV30 to TRBJ2-1; 15 bases map to TRBD2. This CDR3 region has 17 residues. The V gene end was trimmed by 3 bases and the J gene end by 9 bases; junction bases not matched to a gene: 12. Germline V CDR1 and CDR2: GTSNPN, SVGIG (reference sequence). The CDR3 DNA reads as TGTGCCTGGAGAGGGGGAGGGACTAGCGGGGGGCTTGGTGAGCAGTTCTTC. It is translated as CAWRGGGTSGGLGEQFF.

V usage is TRBV5-6 and J usage is TRBJ2-7; TRBD1 matches at 9 bases. The germline V gene encodes CDR1 SGHDT and CDR2 YYEEEE. The CDR3 totals 13 residues. The J segment lost 7 bases and the V segment lost 6 bases, leaving 8 bases of the junction unmatched. The CDR3 loop reads CASTPGQGGEQYF. The CDR3 DNA follows: TGTGCCAGCACTCCGGGACAGGGAGGGGAGCAGTACTTC.

The chain is built from TRBV9 and TRBJ1-4; D is perhaps TRBD1 (6 bases). The CDR3 spans 13 residues. Germline V gives CDR1 SGDLS, CDR2 YYNGEE. Deletions cut 3 bases from V and 8 bases from J, with 11 bases between. The chain's CDR3 is CASSAGTFEKLFF. CDR3 nucleotides: TGTGCCAGCAGCGCCGGGACATTCGAAAAACTGTTTTTT. Drawing the rest from reference TRBV9 and TRBJ1-4, the complete variable domain is DSGVTQTPKHLITATGQRVTLRCSPRSGDLSVYWYQQSLDQGLQFLIQYYNGEERAKGNILERFSAQQFPDLHSELNLSSLELGDSALYFCASSAGTFEKLFFGSGTQLSVL.

There are a few counts of this clone. The CDR3 loop reads CASSLSGTIYNEQFF. CDR3 DNA sequence: TGTGCCAGCAGCCTCAGCGGGACTATCTACAATGAGCAGTTCTTC. The chain joins TRBV7-3 to TRBJ2-1; 7 nucleotides align to TRBD2. Germline V CDR1 and CDR2: SGHTA, FQGTGA. The CDR3 loop spans 15 amino acids. V was clipped by 5 bases and J by 3 bases; unmatched bases: 7.

J is TRBJ2-1 and V is TRBV10-1, with D unclear. Germline V CDR1 and CDR2: WNHNN, SYGVQD (reference sequence). The V and J ends lost 2 bases and 9 bases respectively, with 8 bases between them. The CDR3 spans 12 residues. DNA of the CDR3: TGCGCCAGCAGTGAGAATATGGCTGAGCAGTTCTTC. This codes for CASSENMAEQFF.

The V call is TRBV28, the J call TRBJ2-5, with D possibly being TRBD1 (6 bases). CDR3 length equals 13 residues. CDR1 is MDHEN, CDR2 SYDVKM, per germline. V was pared by 10 bases and J by 0 bases, with 12 bases between. The CDR3 loop reads CANRGHDQETQYF. The CDR3 DNA reads as TGTGCCAACCGGGGACACGACCAAGAGACCCAGTACTTC.

The V gene is TRBV5-6, the J gene TRBJ1-2, with 9 bases fitting TRBD1. Trimming at V came to 4 bases and at J to 8 bases, leaving 6 bases not matched to a gene. Germline V gives CDR1 SGHDT, CDR2 YYEEEE. The CDR3 covers 13 residues. CDR3 DNA: TGTGCCAGCAGCCAAAACAGGGGGCACGGCTACACCTTC. Translated, it gives CASSQNRGHGYTF.